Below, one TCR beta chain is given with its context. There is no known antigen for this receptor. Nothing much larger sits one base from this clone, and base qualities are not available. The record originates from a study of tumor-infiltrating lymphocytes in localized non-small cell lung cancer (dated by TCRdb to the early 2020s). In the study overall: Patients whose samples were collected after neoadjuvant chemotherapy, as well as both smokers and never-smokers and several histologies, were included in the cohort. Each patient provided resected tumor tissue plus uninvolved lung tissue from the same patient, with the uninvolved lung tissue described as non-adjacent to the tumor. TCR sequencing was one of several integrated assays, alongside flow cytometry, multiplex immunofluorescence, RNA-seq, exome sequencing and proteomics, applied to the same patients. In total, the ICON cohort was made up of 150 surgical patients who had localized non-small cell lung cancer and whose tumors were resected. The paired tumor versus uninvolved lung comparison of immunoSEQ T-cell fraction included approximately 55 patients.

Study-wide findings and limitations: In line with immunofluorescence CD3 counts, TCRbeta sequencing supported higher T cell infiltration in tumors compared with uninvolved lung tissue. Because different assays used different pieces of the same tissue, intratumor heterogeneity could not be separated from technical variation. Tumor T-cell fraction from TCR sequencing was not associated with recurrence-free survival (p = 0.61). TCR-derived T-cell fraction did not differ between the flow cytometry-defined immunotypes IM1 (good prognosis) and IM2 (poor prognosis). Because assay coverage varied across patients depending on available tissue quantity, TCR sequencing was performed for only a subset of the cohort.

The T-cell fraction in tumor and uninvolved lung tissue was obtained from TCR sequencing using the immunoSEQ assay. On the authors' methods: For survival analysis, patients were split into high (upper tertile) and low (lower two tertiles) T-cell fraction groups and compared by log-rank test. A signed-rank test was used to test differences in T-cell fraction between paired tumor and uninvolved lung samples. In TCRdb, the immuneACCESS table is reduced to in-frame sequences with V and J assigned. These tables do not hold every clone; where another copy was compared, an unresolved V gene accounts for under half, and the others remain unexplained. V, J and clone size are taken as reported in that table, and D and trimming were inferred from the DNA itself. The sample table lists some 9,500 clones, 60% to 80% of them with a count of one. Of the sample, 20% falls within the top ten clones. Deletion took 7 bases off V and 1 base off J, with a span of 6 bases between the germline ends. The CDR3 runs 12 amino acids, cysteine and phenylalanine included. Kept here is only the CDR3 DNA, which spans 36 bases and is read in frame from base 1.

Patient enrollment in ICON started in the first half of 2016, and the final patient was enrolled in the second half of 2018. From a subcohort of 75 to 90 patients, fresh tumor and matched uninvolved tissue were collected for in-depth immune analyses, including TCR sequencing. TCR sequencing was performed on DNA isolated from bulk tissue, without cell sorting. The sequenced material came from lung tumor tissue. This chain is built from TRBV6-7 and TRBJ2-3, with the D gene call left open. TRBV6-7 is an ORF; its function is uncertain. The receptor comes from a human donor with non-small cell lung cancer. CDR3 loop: CASITGTDTQYF. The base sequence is TGTGCCAGCATCACTGGCACAGATACGCAGTATTTT.